The source of this T cell receptor (beta chain) is a study of T-cell reconstitution after alpha-beta-depleted transplantation in children. Molecular barcoding with unique molecular identifiers was used for the TCRbeta library. TCRdb redid the calling of the PCR reads with MiXCR, one entry per CDR3 protein. Of approximately 350,000 distinct CDR3 sequences listed, roughly 15% are singletons. This clonotype has just a few counts. The length of the CDR3 is 13 residues. The germline V gene encodes CDR1 SGHRS and CDR2 YFSETQ. The ends were cut back, 5 bases at V and 5 bases at J, with 10 bases in the middle.

The sequence was obtained from a human donor who donated a stem cell graft to a child with Fanconi anemia. This sequence joins TRBV5-1 and TRBJ2-2, with a possible D match to TRBD1 (6 bases). This specimen was PBMCs, taken from the stem cell graft. The CDR3 reads CASRGGTTGELFF. The CDR3 DNA is TGCGCCAGCAGAGGGGGAACAACCGGGGAGCTGTTTTTT. The complete variable domain, with remaining parts taken from reference TRBV5-1 and TRBJ2-2, reads KAGVTQTPRYLIKTRGQQVTLSCSPISGHRSVSWYQQTPGQGLQFLFEYFSETQRNKGNFPGRFSGRQFSNSRSEMNVSTLELGDSALYLCASRGGTTGELFFGEGSRLTVL.